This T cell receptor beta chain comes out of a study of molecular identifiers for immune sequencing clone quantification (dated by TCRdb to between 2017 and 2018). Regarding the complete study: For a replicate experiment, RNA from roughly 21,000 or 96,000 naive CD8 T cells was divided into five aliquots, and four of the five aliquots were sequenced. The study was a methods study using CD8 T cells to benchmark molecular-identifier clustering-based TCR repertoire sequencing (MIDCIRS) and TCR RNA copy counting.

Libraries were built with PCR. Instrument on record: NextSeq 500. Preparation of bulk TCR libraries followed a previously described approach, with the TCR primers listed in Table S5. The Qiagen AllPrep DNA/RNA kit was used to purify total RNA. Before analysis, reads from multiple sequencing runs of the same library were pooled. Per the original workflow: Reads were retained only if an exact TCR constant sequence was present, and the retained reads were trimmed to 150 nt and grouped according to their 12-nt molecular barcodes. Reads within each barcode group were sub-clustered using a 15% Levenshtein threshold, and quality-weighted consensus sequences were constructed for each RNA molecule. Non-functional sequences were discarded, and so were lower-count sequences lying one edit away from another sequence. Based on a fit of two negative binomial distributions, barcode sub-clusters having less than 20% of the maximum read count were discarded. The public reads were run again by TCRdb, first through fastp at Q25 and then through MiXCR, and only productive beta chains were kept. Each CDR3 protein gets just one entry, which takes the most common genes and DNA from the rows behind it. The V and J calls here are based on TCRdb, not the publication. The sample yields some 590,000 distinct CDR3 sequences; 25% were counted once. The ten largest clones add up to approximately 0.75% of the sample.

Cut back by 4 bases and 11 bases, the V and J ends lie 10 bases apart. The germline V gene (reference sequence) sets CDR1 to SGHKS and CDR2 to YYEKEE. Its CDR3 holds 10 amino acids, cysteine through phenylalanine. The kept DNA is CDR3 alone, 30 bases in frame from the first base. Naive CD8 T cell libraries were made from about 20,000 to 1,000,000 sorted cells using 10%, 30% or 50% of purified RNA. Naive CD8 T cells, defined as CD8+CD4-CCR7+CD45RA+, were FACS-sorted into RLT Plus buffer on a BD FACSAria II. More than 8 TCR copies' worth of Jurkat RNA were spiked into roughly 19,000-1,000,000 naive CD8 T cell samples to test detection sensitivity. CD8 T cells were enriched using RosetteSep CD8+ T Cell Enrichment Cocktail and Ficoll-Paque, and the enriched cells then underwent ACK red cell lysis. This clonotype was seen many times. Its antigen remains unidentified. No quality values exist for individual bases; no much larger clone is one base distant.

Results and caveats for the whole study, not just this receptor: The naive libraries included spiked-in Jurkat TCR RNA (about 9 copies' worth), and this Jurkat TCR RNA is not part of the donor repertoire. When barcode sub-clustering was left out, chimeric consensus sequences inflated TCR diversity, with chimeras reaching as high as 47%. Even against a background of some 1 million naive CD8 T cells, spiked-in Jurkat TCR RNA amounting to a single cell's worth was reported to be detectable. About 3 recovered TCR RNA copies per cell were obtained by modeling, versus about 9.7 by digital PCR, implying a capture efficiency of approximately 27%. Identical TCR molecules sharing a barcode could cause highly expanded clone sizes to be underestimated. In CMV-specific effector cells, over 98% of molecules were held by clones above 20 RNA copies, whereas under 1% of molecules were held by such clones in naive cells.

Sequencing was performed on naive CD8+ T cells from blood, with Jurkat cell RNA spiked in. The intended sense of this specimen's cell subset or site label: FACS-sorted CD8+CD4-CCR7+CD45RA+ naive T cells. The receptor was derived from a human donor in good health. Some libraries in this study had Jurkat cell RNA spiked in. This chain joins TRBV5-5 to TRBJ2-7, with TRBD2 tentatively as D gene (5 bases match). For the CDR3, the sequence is CASSHLREYF. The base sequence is TGTGCCAGCAGCCACCTGCGGGAGTACTTC.